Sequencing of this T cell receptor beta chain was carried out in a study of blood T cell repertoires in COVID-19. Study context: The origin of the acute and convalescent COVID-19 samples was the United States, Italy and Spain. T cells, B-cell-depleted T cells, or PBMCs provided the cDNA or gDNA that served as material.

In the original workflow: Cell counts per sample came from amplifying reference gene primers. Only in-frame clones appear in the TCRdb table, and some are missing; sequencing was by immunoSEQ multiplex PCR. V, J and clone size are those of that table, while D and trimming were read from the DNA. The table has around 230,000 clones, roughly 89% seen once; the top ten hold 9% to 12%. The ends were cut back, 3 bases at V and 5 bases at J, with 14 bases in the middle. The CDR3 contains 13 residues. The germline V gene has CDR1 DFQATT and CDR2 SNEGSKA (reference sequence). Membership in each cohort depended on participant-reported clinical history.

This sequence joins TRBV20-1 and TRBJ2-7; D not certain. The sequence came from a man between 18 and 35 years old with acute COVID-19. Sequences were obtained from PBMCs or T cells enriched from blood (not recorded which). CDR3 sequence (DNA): TGCAGTGCTAGTTTGGCAGATGATAACGAGCAGTACTTC. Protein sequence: CSASLADDNEQYF.